Listed here are 23 T cell receptor beta chains from one sample, sequenced in a study of molecular identifiers for immune sequencing clone quantification. Each CDR3 protein gets one entry after TCRdb re-called the PCR reads with MiXCR. The top ten clones hold roughly 0.83% of a sample with under 650,000 distinct CDR3 sequences, 20% of them seen once. The sample was naive CD8+ T cells from blood, with Jurkat cell RNA spiked in. Specified subset: FACS-sorted CD8+CD4-CCR7+CD45RA+ naive T cells. The receptors originated from a human donor in good health. Some libraries in this study had Jurkat cell RNA spiked in.

In this sample, this clonotype turned up many times. This chain links TRBV28 with TRBJ1-5; D not resolved. V dropped 8 bases and J dropped 9 bases, with 17 bases sitting between them. Per germline, CDR1 MDHEN and CDR2 SYDVKM. CDR3 size: 13 residues. Written as DNA, the CDR3 is TGTGCCAGCTTCGGAACGGGAATGATGCCCCAGCATTTT. It yields the protein CASFGTGMMPQHF.

There are a few counts of this clonotype. This chain links TRBV9 with TRBJ2-2; 9 positions agree with TRBD1. The CDR3 extends over 15 amino acids. V lost 3 bases and J lost 7; bases outside the gene matches: 7. Germline CDR1 is SGDLS and CDR2 is YYNGEE. CDR3 nucleotides: TGTGCCAGCAGCGAGGGGACAGGGTTTGGCGGGGAGCTGTTTTTT. This sequence encodes CASSEGTGFGGELFF.

The rearrangement uses TRBV19 and TRBJ1-5; D gene ambiguous. The ends were cut back, 1 base at V and 1 base at J, with 8 bases in the middle. The CDR3 is 15 residues long. In germline, CDR1 is LNHDA, CDR2 SQIVND (reference sequence). This CDR3 is CASSIGGVSNQPQHF. The CDR3 DNA follows: TGTGCCAGTAGTATAGGGGGAGTGAGCAATCAGCCCCAGCATTTT. The full variable domain, its missing parts supplied by reference TRBV19 and TRBJ1-5, is DGGITQSPKYLFRKEGQNVTLSCEQNLNHDAMYWYRQDPGQGLRLIYYSQIVNDFQKGDIAEGYSVSREKKESFPLTVTSAQKNPTAFYLCASSIGGVSNQPQHFGDGTRLSIL.

V gene TRBV20-1 combines with J gene TRBJ2-1; 8 positions agree with TRBD2. CDR1 and CDR2 from the germline V gene are DFQATT and SNEGSKA (reference sequence). CDR3 length equals 15 residues. Losses at the gene ends were 5 bases for V and 2 bases for J; bases not matched to a gene: 8. The CDR3 here is CSADRGLGAYNEQFF. CDR3 sequence (DNA): TGCAGTGCTGACCGGGGACTAGGGGCCTACAATGAGCAGTTCTTC.

This clonotype was recorded many times. The chain uses TRBV30 and TRBJ2-1, with 11 nucleotides matching TRBD2. Germline loops: CDR1 GTSNPN, CDR2 SVGIG (reference sequence). The CDR3 length is 15 residues. V shed 1 base, J shed 3 bases, and the junction held 2 bases outside the gene matches. DNA of the CDR3: TGTGCCTGGAGTGCTGGACTAGCGGGCTACAATGAGCAGTTCTTC. This encodes CAWSAGLAGYNEQFF.

This clonotype appeared many times. The CDR3 loop is CASSERDIQETQYF. In DNA, the CDR3 is TGTGCCAGCAGCGAGAGGGACATCCAAGAGACCCAGTACTTC. This chain connects TRBV5-6 to TRBJ2-5; D is possibly TRBD1 (6 bases). Deletions cut 4 bases from V and 1 base from J, with 11 bases between. The CDR3 sequence is 14 residues long. Germline assignment: CDR1 SGHDT and CDR2 YYEEEE. The full variable domain, its missing parts supplied by reference TRBV5-6 and TRBJ2-5, is DAGVTQSPTHLIKTRGQQVTLRCSPKSGHDTVSWYQQALGQGPQFIFQYYEEEERQRGNFPDRFSGHQFPNYSSELNVNALLLGDSALYLCASSERDIQETQYFGPGTRLLVL.

Comments on this clonotype: This sequence may be a read error, since a much larger clone differs from it by one base. The V and J genes are TRBV5-1 and TRBJ1-4, with 9 positions matching TRBD1. The length of the CDR3 is 18 residues. Germline V gene sequence: CDR1 SGHRS, CDR2 YFSETQ. The DNA of the CDR3 is TGCGCCAGCAGCTCGATCCAGACGGGACAGGGTCCTAATGAAAAACTGTCTTTT. It yields the protein CASSSIQTGQGPNEKLSF.

This clonotype appeared a few times. This chain joins TRBV27 and TRBJ1-5; D unresolved. The germline V gene encodes CDR1 MNHEY and CDR2 SMNVEV (reference sequence). There are 14 residues in the CDR3. The V gene lost 3 bases and the J gene lost 6 bases, with 12 bases spanning the gap. The CDR3: CASSLGGGIQPQHF. In DNA form, the CDR3 reads TGTGCCAGCAGTTTGGGAGGTGGGATTCAGCCCCAGCATTTT.

CDR3 region: CSATGFDSAQPQHF. The CDR3 region has the DNA TGCAGTGCTACAGGTTTTGACAGTGCTCAGCCCCAGCATTTT. The genes are TRBV20-1 and TRBJ1-5; a possible D gene is TRBD1 (5 bases). Germline-derived CDR1 and CDR2 are DFQATT and SNEGSKA (reference sequence). The V and J ends lost 4 bases and 6 bases respectively, with 16 bases between them. This CDR3 has 14 residues.

This clonotype was counted ten times or more. This chain uses TRBV4-1 with TRBJ1-6; unclear D gene. This CDR3 contains 17 residues. The V end was cut by 0 bases, the J end by 9 bases, with 18 bases between. Germline V gene data show CDR1 as MGHRA and CDR2 as YSYEKL. This chain's CDR3 is CASSQDFRRMVGSPLHF. DNA of the CDR3: TGCGCCAGCAGCCAAGATTTTCGCCGTATGGTCGGTTCACCCCTCCACTTT.

The sample holds many counts of this clonotype. The chain couples TRBV27 to TRBJ1-1; D unclear. Trimming shortened V by 5 bases and J by 5 bases, and 12 bases separated the two germline ends. The CDR3 totals 13 residues. Germline CDR1 reads MNHEY; CDR2 reads SMNVEV (reference sequence). The CDR3 DNA reads TGTGCCAGCAGTATAGATGTGGCGACTGAAGCTTTCTTT. It is translated as CASSIDVATEAFF.

The chain joins TRBV27 to TRBJ2-7; TRBD2 aligns across 13 bases. The V gene's germline CDR1 is MNHEY and CDR2 SMNVEV (reference sequence). The CDR3 is 14 amino acids. J was trimmed by 7 bases and V by 6 bases; bases with no gene match: 6. CDR3: CASSSRGLAGEQYF. CDR3 DNA: TGTGCCAGCAGCTCCCGGGGACTAGCGGGAGAGCAGTACTTC.

About this clonotype itself: The germline gene is not matched at one end of the junction; a read error may be the cause. The CDR3 DNA follows: TGTGCCAGAAGCGTAGGAGGTGGAATTAACACAGAAGCTTTCTTT. This encodes CARSVGGGINTEAFF. This chain uses TRBV9 with TRBJ1-1; D is uncertain. The germline V gene encodes CDR1 SGDLS and CDR2 YYNGEE. CDR3 length equals 15 residues.

This clonotype has more than one count but fewer than ten. The chain uses TRBV3-1 and TRBJ2-1; 12 bases map to TRBD2. Trimming took 4 bases from V and 8 from J; bases not matched to a gene: 9. Germline values: CDR1 LGHDT, CDR2 YNNKEL (reference sequence). The CDR3 is made up of 16 amino acids. CDR3 protein: CASSRDLAGGPYEQFF. CDR3 DNA: TGTGCCAGCAGCCGTGACCTAGCGGGGGGGCCCTATGAGCAGTTCTTC.

Ten or more counts support this clonotype. The chain links TRBV19 to TRBJ2-7, with D uncertain. V was trimmed by 3 bases and J by 3 bases, leaving 15 bases between them. The CDR3 runs to 15 residues. Germline CDR1 is LNHDA and CDR2 is SQIVND (reference sequence). CDR3 sequence (DNA): TGTGCCAGTAGTATGGACGTCGGACGCGACTACGAGCAGTACTTC. It specifies CASSMDVGRDYEQYF.

This clonotype occurred many times. The J gene is TRBJ2-1, the V gene TRBV7-2; a possible D gene is TRBD2 (6 bases). Germline CDR1 and CDR2: SGHTA and FQGNSA. The CDR3 has 15 residues. V lost 4 bases and J lost 8, with 18 bases in between. The CDR3 sequence is CASSYGGSLGYEQFF. DNA of the CDR3: TGTGCCAGCAGCTATGGAGGGAGCTTAGGGTATGAGCAGTTCTTC.

This clonotype was found a few times. The chain links TRBV24-1 to TRBJ2-5; 15 bases are a match to TRBD2. The CDR3 runs 15 residues. The V gene end was trimmed by 9 bases and the J gene end by 1 base; junction bases not matched to a gene: 2. In germline, CDR1 is KGHDR, CDR2 SFDVKD. Here the CDR3 reads CATGGLAGGQETQYF. The CDR3 DNA sequence: TGTGCCACCGGGGGACTAGCGGGAGGCCAAGAGACCCAGTACTTC.

As regards this clonotype: A much larger clone differs from this one at a single base, so this may be a read error. The chain couples TRBV5-1 to TRBJ2-7, with 9 bases matching TRBD2. The CDR3 spans 11 residues. The germline CDR1 and CDR2 sequences are SGHRS and YFSETQ. Trimming cost V 7 bases and J 5 bases; bases outside gene matches: 1. The CDR3 spells CASGGGDEQYF. The CDR3, as DNA: TGCGCCAGCGGCGGGGGGGACGAGCAGTACTTC.

For this clonotype: The junction differs from germline at one of its ends, possibly a read error. CDR3: CASSLDRGEQCF. The CDR3 nucleotides read TGTGCCAGCAGCCTAGACAGGGGCGAGCAGTGCTTC. The chain employs TRBV11-3 and TRBJ2-7, with 8 bases aligning to TRBD1. The V gene's germline CDR1 is SGHNT and CDR2 YENEEA. The CDR3 extends over 12 amino acids.

This clonotype occurred a few times. J is TRBJ2-7 and V is TRBV10-3, with D perhaps matching TRBD2 (5 bases). The ends were cut back, 0 bases at V and 2 bases at J, with 17 bases in the middle. The CDR3 runs to 17 residues. Germline CDR1 and CDR2: ENHRY and SYGVKD. The DNA of the CDR3 is TGTGCCATCAGTGAGTCGAAGTCGGTTTTGCGGGCCTACGAGCAGTACTTC. Its protein product is CAISESKSVLRAYEQYF.

This clonotype was observed at least ten times. The CDR3, as DNA: TGTGCCAGTACGGTACGCTACGGGAGTGAGACCCAGTACTTC. Protein product: CASTVRYGSETQYF. The V gene is TRBV19, the J gene TRBJ2-5; D is possibly TRBD2 (6 bases). V lost 7 bases to trimming and J lost 5 bases, with 17 bases between them. The CDR3 contains 14 residues. In germline, CDR1 is LNHDA, CDR2 SQIVND (reference sequence).

This clonotype was counted ten times or more. The CDR3, as DNA: TGTGCCAGCAGTACAAGAGGCCGGCCGAACACTGAAGCTTTCTTT. Its translation: CASSTRGRPNTEAFF. V and J are TRBV28 and TRBJ1-1; D call uncertain. The CDR3 covers 15 residues. Per germline, CDR1 MDHEN and CDR2 SYDVKM. V was clipped by 5 bases and J by 1 base, with 14 bases between them.

This clonotype occurred many times. V and J are TRBV11-2 and TRBJ2-6; TRBD2 matches at 9 bases. With 2 bases clipped from V and 3 bases from J, the junction kept 5 bases outside the gene matches. CDR1 is SGHAT and CDR2 is FQNNGV in the germline V gene. The CDR3 spans 17 residues. CDR3 bases: TGTGCCAGCAGCTTAACAGCGGGAGGCTTTGGGGCCAACGTCCTGACTTTC. Protein product: CASSLTAGGFGANVLTF.